This is a list of T cell receptor beta chains from one sample in a study of T cells in Graves' hyperthyroidism and ophthalmopathy. TCRdb called the multiplex PCR reads again in MiXCR, with one record for every CDR3 protein. The sample holds about half a million distinct CDR3 sequences, roughly 22% seen once. The material sequenced was blood. The source is a woman aged 65 to 85 with Graves' ophthalmopathy. The CDR3 runs from the conserved cysteine through the conserved F or W. Each record gives: CDR3 protein, CDR3 DNA, J gene, D gene, V gene, clone size. D genes are given only for firm matches. The size field is filled for only some rows; it gives once, few, many or a size class.

cdr3_aa: CAGGLAGDAEQYF
cdr3_nt: TGTGCCGGCGGTCTAGCGGGAGACGCCGAGCAGTACTTC
j_call: TRBJ2-7
d_call: TRBD2
v_call: TRBV28
clone_size: -

cdr3_aa: CASSGMKSGQYF
cdr3_nt: TGTGCCAGCAGTGGAATGAAGTCCGGGCAGTACTTC
j_call: TRBJ2-7
d_call: -
v_call: TRBV2
clone_size: many

cdr3_aa: CASSSRVSDPHEQYF
cdr3_nt: TGCGCCAGCAGTTCCCGGGTCTCTGACCCACACGAGCAGTACTTC
j_call: TRBJ2-7
d_call: -
v_call: TRBV5-1
clone_size: few

cdr3_aa: CAWSVKSAYGYTF
cdr3_nt: TGTGCCTGGAGTGTAAAGTCGGCCTATGGCTACACCTTC
j_call: TRBJ1-2
d_call: -
v_call: TRBV30
clone_size: few

cdr3_aa: CASSTREGVAEAFF
cdr3_nt: TGTGCCAGCAGTACGAGGGAGGGGGTTGCAGAAGCTTTCTTT
j_call: TRBJ1-1
d_call: -
v_call: TRBV6-1
clone_size: few

cdr3_aa: CASSSPGTIYEQYF
cdr3_nt: TGTGCCAGCAGTTCCCCCGGGACCATCTACGAGCAGTACTTC
j_call: TRBJ2-7
d_call: -
v_call: TRBV28
clone_size: many

cdr3_aa: CSASKTSGYNEQFF
cdr3_nt: TGCAGTGCTAGTAAGACTAGCGGCTACAATGAGCAGTTCTTC
j_call: TRBJ2-1
d_call: TRBD2
v_call: TRBV20-1
clone_size: -

cdr3_aa: CASSYTGRTNYGYTF
cdr3_nt: TGTGCCAGCAGTTACACAGGGCGGACTAACTATGGCTACACCTTC
j_call: TRBJ1-2
d_call: -
v_call: TRBV6-1
clone_size: many

cdr3_aa: CASSISSGVAVCNEQFF
cdr3_nt: TGTGCCAGCAGTATCTCCTCTGGGGTAGCGGTATGCAATGAGCAGTTCTTC
j_call: TRBJ2-1
d_call: -
v_call: TRBV27
clone_size: -

cdr3_aa: CSVRRGRDAEAFF
cdr3_nt: TGCAGCGTTAGGCGGGGTCGGGACGCTGAAGCTTTCTTT
j_call: TRBJ1-1
d_call: -
v_call: TRBV29-1
clone_size: many

cdr3_aa: CASSWAGQGTEAFF
cdr3_nt: TGTGCCAGCAGTTGGGCGGGGCAAGGCACTGAAGCTTTCTTT
j_call: TRBJ1-1
d_call: -
v_call: TRBV28
clone_size: many

cdr3_aa: CASSRYRDLLYEQYF
cdr3_nt: TGTGCCAGTAGTCGTTACCGGGACTTACTCTACGAGCAGTACTTC
j_call: TRBJ2-7
d_call: -
v_call: TRBV19
clone_size: few

cdr3_aa: CASSPSGQGSYEQYF
cdr3_nt: TGTGCCAGCAGCCCTTCGGGACAGGGGTCCTACGAGCAGTACTTC
j_call: TRBJ2-7
d_call: TRBD1
v_call: TRBV7-2
clone_size: many

cdr3_aa: CASSTTGSYGYTF
cdr3_nt: TGTGCCAGCAGTACTACAGGCAGCTATGGCTACACCTTC
j_call: TRBJ1-2
d_call: -
v_call: TRBV12-3/TRBV12-4
clone_size: many

cdr3_aa: CSARYSGSTETQYF
cdr3_nt: TGCAGTGCTAGGTATAGCGGGTCAACAGAGACCCAGTACTTC
j_call: TRBJ2-5
d_call: TRBD2
v_call: TRBV20-1
clone_size: once

cdr3_aa: CSARATSRVEKLFF
cdr3_nt: TGCAGTGCTAGAGCCACAAGCAGGGTCGAAAAACTGTTTTTT
j_call: TRBJ1-4
d_call: -
v_call: TRBV20-1
clone_size: -

cdr3_aa: CASSQDWTSEETQYF
cdr3_nt: TGTGCCAGCAGCCAAGATTGGACTAGCGAAGAGACCCAGTACTTC
j_call: TRBJ2-5
d_call: TRBD2
v_call: TRBV3-1
clone_size: -

cdr3_aa: CSARPPDRAFGNPPLHF
cdr3_nt: TGCAGTGCTAGACCCCCGGACAGGGCGTTCGGTAATCCACCCCTCCACTTT
j_call: TRBJ1-6
d_call: TRBD1
v_call: TRBV20-1
clone_size: -

cdr3_aa: CASSIGLGLAKNIQYF
cdr3_nt: TGTGCCAGTAGTATCGGTCTGGGTCTAGCCAAAAACATTCAGTACTTC
j_call: TRBJ2-4
d_call: -
v_call: TRBV19
clone_size: few

cdr3_aa: CASSLQGAGETQYF
cdr3_nt: TGTGCCAGCAGCTTACAGGGGGCCGGAGAGACCCAGTACTTC
j_call: TRBJ2-5
d_call: TRBD1
v_call: TRBV28
clone_size: many

cdr3_aa: CASSTDGRAGYTF
cdr3_nt: TGTGCCAGTAGTACAGACGGAAGGGCTGGCTACACCTTC
j_call: TRBJ1-2
d_call: -
v_call: TRBV19
clone_size: few

cdr3_aa: CASSRRQGGHTEAFF
cdr3_nt: TGTGCCAGCAGCCGCAGACAGGGTGGCCACACTGAAGCTTTCTTT
j_call: TRBJ1-1
d_call: TRBD1
v_call: TRBV9
clone_size: -

cdr3_aa: CASSVVPAGEPGELFF
cdr3_nt: TGTGCCAGCAGCGTAGTTCCAGCGGGAGAACCCGGGGAGCTGTTTTTT
j_call: TRBJ2-2
d_call: TRBD2
v_call: TRBV9
clone_size: -

cdr3_aa: CSGSVVAGETQYF
cdr3_nt: TGCAGCGGCTCAGTCGTTGCGGGGGAGACCCAGTACTTC
j_call: TRBJ2-5
d_call: -
v_call: TRBV29-1
clone_size: few

cdr3_aa: CASSDSQSTALDYGYTF
cdr3_nt: TGTGCCAGCAGTGATTCCCAGTCGACAGCCCTGGACTATGGCTACACCTTC
j_call: TRBJ1-2
d_call: -
v_call: TRBV25-1
clone_size: -